This passage covers 18 T cell receptor beta chains from one sample sequenced in a study of early T cells in non-severe SARS-CoV-2 infection. TCRdb reprocessed the 5' RACE reads with MiXCR, giving one entry per CDR3 protein. The sample holds approximately 40,000 distinct CDR3 sequences, 9.9% seen once. What was sequenced was whole blood. The source is an adult who was a healthcare worker with PCR-confirmed SARS-CoV-2 infection or an uninfected control (not recorded which).

The chain carries TRBV7-9 and TRBJ1-2; D is possibly TRBD1 (5 bases). The CDR3 is made up of 13 amino acids. The germline V gene encodes CDR1 SEHNR and CDR2 FQNEAQ (reference sequence). The V and J ends lost 4 bases and 3 bases respectively, with 9 bases between them. The CDR3: CASSSKTDYGYTF. The CDR3 nucleotides read TGTGCCAGCAGCTCAAAGACAGACTATGGCTACACCTTC.

The chain employs TRBV4-2 and TRBJ2-1; TRBD2 is a possible D gene (5 bases). The CDR3 has 14 amino acids. V lost 0 bases to trimming and J lost 2 bases, with 5 bases between them. Germline-derived CDR1 and CDR2 are LGHNA and YNFKEQ. DNA of the CDR3: TGTGCCAGCAGCCAAGAGAGGGCCTACAATGAGCAGTTCTTC. This sequence encodes CASSQERAYNEQFF.

This clonotype appeared many times. The chain employs TRBV15 and TRBJ2-7, with D tentatively TRBD1 (5 bases). The CDR3 runs to 13 residues. Trimming took 1 base from V and 4 from J, leaving 8 bases between them. Germline CDR1 reads LNHNV; CDR2 reads YYDKDF (reference sequence). The CDR3 DNA sequence: TGTGCCACCAGCAGAGTCGACAGTTACGAGCAGTACTTC. It specifies CATSRVDSYEQYF.

The sample holds many counts of this clonotype. The chain combines TRBV6-5 with TRBJ2-3; tentative D call: TRBD2 (6 bases). Deletions cut 6 bases from V and 9 bases from J, with 16 bases between. This CDR3 has 13 amino acids. Germline-derived CDR1 and CDR2 are MNHEY and SVGAGI. The CDR3 loop reads CASSSPGLATQYF. CDR3 bases: TGTGCCAGCAGCTCCCCCGGGCTAGCGACGCAGTATTTT.

This clonotype was counted ten times or more. CDR3 DNA: TGTGCCAGCAGTACGGACTTCCTTCAAAAAGAGACCCAGTACTTC. It is translated as CASSTDFLQKETQYF. The chain is built from TRBV12-3 or TRBV12-4 and TRBJ2-5, with D perhaps TRBD2 (5 bases). Trimming left V 5 bases short and J 3 bases short, with 16 bases between. The CDR3 has 15 residues.

At least ten counts were recorded for this clonotype. The chain joins TRBV4-1 to TRBJ1-6; D unresolved. CDR3 size: 13 residues. Between the trimmed V and J ends, which lost 2 bases and 7 bases, there was a span of 6 bases. Germline-derived CDR1 and CDR2 are MGHRA and YSYEKL. The CDR3 spells CASSQNNNSPLHF. Written as DNA, the CDR3 is TGCGCCAGCAGCCAAAACAACAATTCACCCCTCCACTTT.

This clonotype occurred many times. This sequence joins TRBV11-2 and TRBJ2-2; 8 bases align to TRBD2. The germline V gene encodes CDR1 SGHAT and CDR2 FQNNGV. Trimming took 5 bases from V and 4 from J; bases not matched to a gene: 12. The length of the CDR3 is 17 residues. CDR3 DNA: TGTGCCAGCAGCCGGCTACGTCTAGCGGGTGGCACCGGGGAGCTGTTTTTT. This gives the protein CASSRLRLAGGTGELFF.

J is TRBJ2-7 and V is TRBV7-2, with D unresolved. The CDR3 is made up of 12 amino acids. Trimming removed 5 bases at V and 4 bases at J, with 9 bases between. Per the germline V gene, CDR1 is SGHTA and CDR2 is FQGNSA. CDR3 loop: CASSRLEYEQYF. The CDR3 DNA sequence: TGTGCCAGCAGCCGTCTAGAATACGAGCAGTACTTC.

The rearrangement joins TRBV6-6 to TRBJ1-1; 8 positions agree with TRBD1. CDR1 is MNHNY, CDR2 SVGAGI, per germline (reference sequence). V was pared by 4 bases and J by 2 bases, with 6 bases of the junction left unmatched. This CDR3 contains 15 residues. The DNA for the CDR3 is TGTGCCAGCAGTTCGATACAGGGGGGTAACACTGAAGCTTTCTTT. It translates to CASSSIQGGNTEAFF.

This clonotype has ten or more counts. The chain uses TRBV6-5 and TRBJ2-6; D is uncertain. Trimming shortened V by 5 bases and J by 0 bases, and 8 bases separated the two germline ends. Germline V gene data show CDR1 as MNHEY and CDR2 as SVGAGI. This CDR3 contains 15 residues. CDR3 loop: CASSRDSSGANVLTF. The CDR3 nucleotides are TGTGCCAGCAGTAGAGACTCCTCTGGGGCCAACGTCCTGACTTTC.

This chain uses TRBV7-9 with TRBJ2-7, with TRBD1 matching 7 bases. V dropped 3 bases and J dropped 0; count of bases not matched to a gene: 2. Looked up from germline, CDR1 is SEHNR and CDR2 is FQNEAQ (reference sequence). This CDR3 has 14 residues. In nucleotides, the CDR3 is TGTGCCAGCAGCTTCGGGACAGTCTCCTACGAGCAGTACTTC. Residues: CASSFGTVSYEQYF.

The CDR3 region is CASSLVAGNTEAFF. CDR3 coding DNA: TGTGCCAGCAGCTTGGTAGCAGGGAACACTGAAGCTTTCTTT. The V gene is TRBV5-5, the J gene TRBJ1-1; D gene ambiguous. Per germline, CDR1 SGHKS and CDR2 YYEKEE (reference sequence). V was trimmed by 0 bases and J by 1 base, leaving 7 bases between them. This CDR3 contains 14 residues.

This clonotype has a count of ten or more. The chain employs TRBV7-2 and TRBJ2-7, with unresolved D. V was shortened by 3 bases and J by 3 bases, with 3 bases between the two germline ends. Looked up from germline, CDR1 is SGHTA and CDR2 is FQGNSA. CDR3 size: 11 residues. The CDR3 region is CASSLNYEQYF. For the CDR3, the DNA is TGTGCCAGCAGCTTGAACTACGAGCAGTACTTC.

This clonotype was found many times. The rearrangement links TRBV23-1 to TRBJ2-6; 7 bases line up with TRBD2. TRBV23-1 is flagged as an ORF with uncertain function. This CDR3 is built from 17 residues. With 6 bases clipped from V and 0 bases from J, the junction kept 8 bases outside the gene matches. The CDR3 bases are TGCGCCAGCAGCCTTGAGGGAGGGACCTCTGGGGCCAACGTCCTGACTTTC. Amino acids: CASSLEGGTSGANVLTF.

The chain has TRBV7-6 and TRBJ2-2; 8 nucleotides line up with TRBD1. The CDR3 runs to 13 residues. V lost 6 bases, J lost 4 bases, and 1 base stayed unmatched. Looked up from germline, CDR1 is SGHVS and CDR2 is FNYEAQ. The CDR3, as DNA: TGTGCCAGCAGGGGACAGGTCACCGGGGAGCTGTTTTTT. This sequence encodes CASRGQVTGELFF.

This clonotype appeared many times. The chain employs TRBV4-1 and TRBJ2-3, with D uncertain. Deletions cut 2 bases from V and 8 bases from J, with 11 bases between. Per germline, CDR1 MGHRA and CDR2 YSYEKL. The CDR3 consists of 13 residues. CDR3 coding DNA: TGCGCCAGCAGCCAAAGGCTCAGCGCTACGCAGTATTTT. It is translated as CASSQRLSATQYF.

This clonotype was found many times. V usage is TRBV30 and J usage is TRBJ2-7; TRBD1 or TRBD2 may be the D gene (5 bases each). This CDR3 is built from 14 residues. CDR1 and CDR2 (germline): GTSNPN, SVGIG (reference sequence). With 7 bases removed from V and 3 bases from J, the gap between germline ends came to 19 bases. CDR3 in amino acids: CASEPGTGRYEQYF. The CDR3 DNA is TGTGCCTCCGAGCCGGGGACCGGACGCTACGAGCAGTACTTC.

This clonotype appeared a few times. The chain joins TRBV28 to TRBJ1-2; a weak D match, TRBD1 (5 bases). The CDR3 sequence is 15 residues long. CDR1 is MDHEN and CDR2 is SYDVKM in the germline V gene. V was clipped by 3 bases and J by 5 bases, with 16 bases between them. The CDR3 coding sequence is TGTGCCAGCAGTTTCCACTCCGGGACTGCATATGGCTACACCTTC. This gives the protein CASSFHSGTAYGYTF.